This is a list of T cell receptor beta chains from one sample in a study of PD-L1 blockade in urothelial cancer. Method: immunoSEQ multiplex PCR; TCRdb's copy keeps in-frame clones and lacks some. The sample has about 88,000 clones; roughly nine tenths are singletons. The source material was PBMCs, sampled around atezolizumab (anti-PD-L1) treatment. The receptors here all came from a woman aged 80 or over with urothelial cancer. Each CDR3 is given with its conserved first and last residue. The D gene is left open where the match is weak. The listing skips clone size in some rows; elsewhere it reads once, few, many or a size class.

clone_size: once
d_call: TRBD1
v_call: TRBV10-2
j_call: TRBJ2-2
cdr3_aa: CASSEMGQRFTGELFF
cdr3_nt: TGCGCCAGCAGTGAGATGGGACAGAGATTCACCGGGGAGCTGTTTTTT

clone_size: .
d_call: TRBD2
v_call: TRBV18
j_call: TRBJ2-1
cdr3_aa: CASSPSGGRDYNEQFF
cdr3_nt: TGTGCCAGCTCACCGTCGGGGGGAAGGGACTACAATGAGCAGTTCTTC

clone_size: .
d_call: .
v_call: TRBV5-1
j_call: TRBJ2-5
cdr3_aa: CASSLSAGQETQYF
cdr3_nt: TGCGCCAGCAGCTTGAGTGCGGGGCAAGAGACCCAGTACTTC

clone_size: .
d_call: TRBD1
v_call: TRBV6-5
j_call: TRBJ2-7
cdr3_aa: CASRVKGAGEQYF
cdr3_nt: TGTGCCAGCAGAGTGAAGGGGGCGGGTGAGCAGTACTTC

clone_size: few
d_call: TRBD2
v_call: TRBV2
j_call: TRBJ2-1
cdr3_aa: CASSRGLAGENEQFF
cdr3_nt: TGTGCCAGCAGTCGGGGACTAGCGGGAGAAAATGAGCAGTTCTTC

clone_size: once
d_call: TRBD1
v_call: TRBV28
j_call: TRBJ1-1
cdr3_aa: CASSLGTGLTEAFF
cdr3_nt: TGTGCCAGCAGTTTAGGGACAGGGCTCACTGAAGCTTTCTTT

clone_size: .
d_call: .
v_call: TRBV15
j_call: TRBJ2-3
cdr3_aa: CATAQRSLAQYF
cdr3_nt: TGTGCCACCGCTCAACGGTCTTTGGCGCAGTATTTT

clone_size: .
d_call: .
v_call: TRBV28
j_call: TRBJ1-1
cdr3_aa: CASSFERTEAFF
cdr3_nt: TGTGCCAGCAGTTTTGAGAGAACTGAAGCTTTCTTT

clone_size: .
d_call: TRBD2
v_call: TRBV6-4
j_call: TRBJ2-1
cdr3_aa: CASSRTSGGIMNEQFF
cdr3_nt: TGTGCCAGCAGTCGGACTAGCGGGGGTATCATGAATGAGCAGTTCTTC

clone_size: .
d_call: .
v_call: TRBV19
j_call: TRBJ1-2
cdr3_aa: CASRKGDNSNYGYTF
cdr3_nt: TGTGCCAGTAGAAAAGGGGACAACAGTAACTATGGCTACACCTTC

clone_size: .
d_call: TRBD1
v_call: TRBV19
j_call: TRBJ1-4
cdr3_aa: CASTPGQMNNEKLFF
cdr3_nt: TGTGCCAGTACCCCGGGACAGATGAATAATGAAAAACTGTTTTTT

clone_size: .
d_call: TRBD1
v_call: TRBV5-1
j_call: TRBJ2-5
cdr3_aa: CASSWGQGQETQYF
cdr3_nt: TGCGCCAGCAGCTGGGGACAGGGCCAGGAGACCCAGTACTTC

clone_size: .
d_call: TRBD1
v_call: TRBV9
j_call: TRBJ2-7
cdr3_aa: CASSVDDRVRREQYF
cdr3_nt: TGTGCCAGCAGCGTAGACGACAGGGTGCGTCGCGAGCAGTACTTC

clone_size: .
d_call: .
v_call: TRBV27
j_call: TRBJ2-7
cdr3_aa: CASKEVSGPSSYEQYF
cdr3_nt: TGTGCCAGCAAGGAGGTGAGCGGGCCTAGCTCCTACGAGCAGTACTTC

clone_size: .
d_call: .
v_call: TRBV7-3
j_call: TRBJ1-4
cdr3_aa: CASSLDVSLQGKQLFF
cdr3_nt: TGTGCCAGCAGCTTAGACGTTTCTTTGCAGGGAAAGCAACTGTTTTTT

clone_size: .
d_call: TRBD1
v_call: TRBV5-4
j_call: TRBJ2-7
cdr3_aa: CASSSTLGQSSYEQYF
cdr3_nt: TGTGCCAGCAGCTCAACCTTGGGACAGAGCTCCTACGAGCAGTACTTC

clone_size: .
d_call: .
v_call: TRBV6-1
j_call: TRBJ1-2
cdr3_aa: CASSSGLNYGYTF
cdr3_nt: TGTGCCAGCTCCTCAGGGTTGAACTATGGCTACACCTTC

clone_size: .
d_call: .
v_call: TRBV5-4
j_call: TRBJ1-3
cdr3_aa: CASSQEGSGNTIYF
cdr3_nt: TGTGCCAGCAGCCAAGAGGGATCTGGAAACACCATATATTTT

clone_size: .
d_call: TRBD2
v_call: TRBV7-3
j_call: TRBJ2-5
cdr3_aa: CASSLGLEETQYF
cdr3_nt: TGTGCCAGCAGCTTGGGACTAGAAGAGACCCAGTACTTC

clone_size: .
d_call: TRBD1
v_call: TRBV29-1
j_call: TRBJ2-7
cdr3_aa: CSVSRDRDEQYF
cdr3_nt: TGCAGCGTTTCCCGGGACAGGGACGAGCAGTACTTC

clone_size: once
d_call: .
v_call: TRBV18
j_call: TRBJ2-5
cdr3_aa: CASSGLSDQETQYF
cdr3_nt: TGTGCCAGCTCCGGACTTTCGGACCAAGAGACCCAGTACTTC

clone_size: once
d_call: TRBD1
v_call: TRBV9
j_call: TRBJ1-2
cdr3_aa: CASSAPGQGYYYGYTF
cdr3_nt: TGTGCCAGCAGCGCACCGGGACAGGGGTACTACTATGGCTACACCTTC

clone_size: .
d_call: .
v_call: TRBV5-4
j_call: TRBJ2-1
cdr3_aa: CASSLGGMIYNEQFF
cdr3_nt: TGTGCCAGCAGCTTGGGAGGGATGATTTACAATGAGCAGTTCTTC

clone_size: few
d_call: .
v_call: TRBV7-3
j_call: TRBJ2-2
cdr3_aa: CASSSRLAGGELFF
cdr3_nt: TGTGCCAGCAGCTCCCGGCTAGCAGGCGGGGAGCTGTTTTTT

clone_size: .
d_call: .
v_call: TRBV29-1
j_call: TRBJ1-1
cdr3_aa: CSVGKGARWGTEAFF
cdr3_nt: TGCAGCGTTGGAAAAGGGGCCAGGTGGGGCACTGAAGCTTTCTTT

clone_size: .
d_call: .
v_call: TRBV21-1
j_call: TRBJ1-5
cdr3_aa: CASSIQTGIRNQPQHF
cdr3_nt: TGTGCCAGCAGCATACAGACAGGGATTCGCAATCAGCCCCAGCATTTT

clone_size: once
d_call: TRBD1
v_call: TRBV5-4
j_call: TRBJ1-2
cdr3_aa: CASSLGGTGDFGYTF
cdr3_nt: TGTGCCAGCAGCTTGGGGGGGACAGGGGACTTTGGCTACACCTTC

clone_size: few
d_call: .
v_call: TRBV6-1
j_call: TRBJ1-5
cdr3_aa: CASNRDINQPQHF
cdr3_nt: TGTGCCAGTAACCGGGATATCAATCAGCCCCAGCATTTT

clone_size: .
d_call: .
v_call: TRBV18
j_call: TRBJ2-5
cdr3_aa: CASSPPAGQETQYF
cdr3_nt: TGTGCCAGCTCACCTCCGGCAGGTCAAGAGACCCAGTACTTC

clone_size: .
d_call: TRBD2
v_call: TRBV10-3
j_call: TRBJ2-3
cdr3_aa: CAISEEGSGRASQYF
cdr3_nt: TGTGCCATCAGTGAGGAGGGTAGCGGGAGGGCCTCGCAGTATTTT

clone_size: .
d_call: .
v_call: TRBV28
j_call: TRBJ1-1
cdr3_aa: CASSSYTEAFF
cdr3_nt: TGTGCCAGCAGTTCCTACACTGAAGCTTTCTTT

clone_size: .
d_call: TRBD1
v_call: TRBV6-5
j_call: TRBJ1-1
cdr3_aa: CASSYRDRGQAFF
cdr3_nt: TGTGCCAGCAGTTATCGGGACAGGGGACAAGCTTTCTTT

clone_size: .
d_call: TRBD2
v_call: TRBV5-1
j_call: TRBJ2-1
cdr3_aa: CASTLTAGVGEQFF
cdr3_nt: TGCGCCAGCACCCTCACAGCGGGAGTAGGAGAGCAGTTCTTC

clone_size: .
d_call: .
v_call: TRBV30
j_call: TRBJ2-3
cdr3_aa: CAWSRLPQGDTQYF
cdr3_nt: TGTGCCTGGAGTAGGCTGCCTCAGGGAGATACGCAGTATTTT

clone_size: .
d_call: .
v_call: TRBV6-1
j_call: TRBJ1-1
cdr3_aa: CASMLGGSATEAFF
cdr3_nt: TGTGCCAGTATGTTGGGGGGGTCGGCCACTGAAGCTTTCTTT

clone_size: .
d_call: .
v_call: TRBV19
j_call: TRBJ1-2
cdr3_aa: CASSETGPNYGYTF
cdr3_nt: TGTGCCAGTAGCGAGACAGGACCCAACTATGGCTACACCTTC

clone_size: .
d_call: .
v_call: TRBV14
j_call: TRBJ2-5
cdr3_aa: CASSYRRGETQYF
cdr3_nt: TGTGCCAGCAGCTACCGGCGGGGAGAGACCCAGTACTTC

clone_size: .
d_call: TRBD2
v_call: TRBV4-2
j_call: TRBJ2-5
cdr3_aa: CASSQVSGLAGGETQYF
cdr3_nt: TGTGCCAGCAGCCAAGTATCTGGACTAGCGGGGGGGGAGACCCAGTACTTC

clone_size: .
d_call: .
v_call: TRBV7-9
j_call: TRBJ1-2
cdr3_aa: CASSHETPYGYTF
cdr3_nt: TGTGCCAGCAGCCATGAAACTCCCTATGGCTACACCTTC